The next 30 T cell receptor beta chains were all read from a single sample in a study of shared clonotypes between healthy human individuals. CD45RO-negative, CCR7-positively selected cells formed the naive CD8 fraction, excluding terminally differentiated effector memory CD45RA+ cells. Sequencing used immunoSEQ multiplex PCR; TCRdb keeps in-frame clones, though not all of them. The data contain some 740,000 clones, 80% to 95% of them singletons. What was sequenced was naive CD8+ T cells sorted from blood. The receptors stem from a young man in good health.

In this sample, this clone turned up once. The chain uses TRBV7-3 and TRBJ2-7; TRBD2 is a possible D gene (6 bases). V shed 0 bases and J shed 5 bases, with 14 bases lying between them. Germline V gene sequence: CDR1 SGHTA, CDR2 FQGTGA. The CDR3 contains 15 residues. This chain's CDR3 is CASSLTGGIRDEQYF. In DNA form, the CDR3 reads TGTGCCAGCAGCTTAACGGGCGGGATAAGGGACGAGCAGTACTTC. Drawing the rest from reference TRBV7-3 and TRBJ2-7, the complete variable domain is GAGVSQTPSNKVTEKGKYVELRCDPISGHTALYWYRQSLGQGPEFLIYFQGTGAADDSGLPNDRFFAVRPEGSVSTLKIQRTERGDSAVYLCASSLTGGIRDEQYFGPGTRLTVT.

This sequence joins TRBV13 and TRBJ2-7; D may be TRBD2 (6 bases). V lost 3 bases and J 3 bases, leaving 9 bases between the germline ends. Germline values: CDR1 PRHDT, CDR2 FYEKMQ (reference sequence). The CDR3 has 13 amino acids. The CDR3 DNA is TGTGCCAGCAGCTTGGGACTCATCTACGAGCAGTACTTC. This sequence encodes CASSLGLIYEQYF.

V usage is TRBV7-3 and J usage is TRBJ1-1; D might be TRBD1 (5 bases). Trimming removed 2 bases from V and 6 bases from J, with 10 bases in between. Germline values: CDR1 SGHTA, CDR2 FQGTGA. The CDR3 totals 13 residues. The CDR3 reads CASSLWAGAEAFF. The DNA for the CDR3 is TGTGCCAGCAGCTTATGGGCGGGGGCTGAAGCTTTCTTT. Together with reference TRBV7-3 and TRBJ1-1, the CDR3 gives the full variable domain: GAGVSQTPSNKVTEKGKYVELRCDPISGHTALYWYRQSLGQGPEFLIYFQGTGAADDSGLPNDRFFAVRPEGSVSTLKIQRTERGDSAVYLCASSLWAGAEAFFGQGTRLTVV.

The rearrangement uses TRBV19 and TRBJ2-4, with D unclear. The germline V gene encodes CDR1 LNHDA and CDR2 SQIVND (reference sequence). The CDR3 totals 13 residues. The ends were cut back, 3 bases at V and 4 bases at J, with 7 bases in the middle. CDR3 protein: CASSIAPKNIQYF. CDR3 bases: TGTGCCAGTAGTATTGCACCTAAAAACATTCAGTACTTC.

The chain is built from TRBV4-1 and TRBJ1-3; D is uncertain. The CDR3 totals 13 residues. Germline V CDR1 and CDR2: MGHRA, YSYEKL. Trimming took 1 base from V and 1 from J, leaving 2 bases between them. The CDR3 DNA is TGCGCCAGCAGCCAAGTTTCTGGAAACACCATATATTTT. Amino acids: CASSQVSGNTIYF.

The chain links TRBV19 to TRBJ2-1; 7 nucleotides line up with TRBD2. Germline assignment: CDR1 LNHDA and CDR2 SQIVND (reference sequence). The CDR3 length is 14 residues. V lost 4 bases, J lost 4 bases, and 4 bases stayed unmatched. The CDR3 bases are TGTGCCAGTAGTACCGTTAGCGGGTACAATGAGCAGTTCTTC. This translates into CASSTVSGYNEQFF.

DNA for the CDR3: TGCAGCGCCGGGGGTCAAATGAACACTGAAGCTTTCTTT. Its protein product is CSAGGQMNTEAFF. The V gene is TRBV29-1, the J gene TRBJ1-1; a weak D match, TRBD1 (5 bases). V dropped 7 bases and J dropped 0 bases, with 12 bases sitting between them. CDR3 size: 13 residues. Germline lookup yields CDR1 SQVTM and CDR2 ANQGSEA.

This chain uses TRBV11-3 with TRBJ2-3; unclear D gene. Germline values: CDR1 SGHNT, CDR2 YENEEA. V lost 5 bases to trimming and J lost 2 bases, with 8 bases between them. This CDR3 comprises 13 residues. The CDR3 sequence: CASSKGTTDTQYF. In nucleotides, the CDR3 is TGTGCCAGCAGCAAGGGAACCACAGATACGCAGTATTTT.

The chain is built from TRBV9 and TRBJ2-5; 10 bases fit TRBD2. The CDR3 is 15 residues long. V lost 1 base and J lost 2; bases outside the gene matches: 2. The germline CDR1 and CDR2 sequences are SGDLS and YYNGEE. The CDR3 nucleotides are TGTGCCAGCAGCGTAAGACTAGCGGGTCAAGAGACCCAGTACTTC. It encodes CASSVRLAGQETQYF.

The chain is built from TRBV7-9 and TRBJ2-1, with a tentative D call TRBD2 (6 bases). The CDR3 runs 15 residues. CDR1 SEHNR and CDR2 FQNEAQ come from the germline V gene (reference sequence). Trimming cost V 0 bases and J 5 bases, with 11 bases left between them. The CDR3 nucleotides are TGTGCCAGCAGCTTAGCGGCGGGAAAGCACAATGAGCAGTTCTTC. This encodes CASSLAAGKHNEQFF.

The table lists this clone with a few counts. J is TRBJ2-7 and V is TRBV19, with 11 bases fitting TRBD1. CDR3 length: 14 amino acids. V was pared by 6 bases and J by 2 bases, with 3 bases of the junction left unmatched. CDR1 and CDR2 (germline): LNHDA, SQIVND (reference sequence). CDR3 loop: CASSGTGGPYEQYF. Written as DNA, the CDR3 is TGTGCCAGTAGCGGGACAGGGGGACCCTACGAGCAGTACTTC.

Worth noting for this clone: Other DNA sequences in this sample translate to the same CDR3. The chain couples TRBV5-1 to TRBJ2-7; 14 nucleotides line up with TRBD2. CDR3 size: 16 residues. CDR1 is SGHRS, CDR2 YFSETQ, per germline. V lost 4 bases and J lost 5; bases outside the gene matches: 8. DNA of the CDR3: TGCGCCAGCAGCCTAGGGACTAGCGGGAGTCTGGACGAGCAGTACTTC. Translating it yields CASSLGTSGSLDEQYF. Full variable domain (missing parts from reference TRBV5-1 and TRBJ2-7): KAGVTQTPRYLIKTRGQQVTLSCSPISGHRSVSWYQQTPGQGLQFLFEYFSETQRNKGNFPGRFSGRQFSNSRSEMNVSTLELGDSALYLCASSLGTSGSLDEQYFGPGTRLTVT.

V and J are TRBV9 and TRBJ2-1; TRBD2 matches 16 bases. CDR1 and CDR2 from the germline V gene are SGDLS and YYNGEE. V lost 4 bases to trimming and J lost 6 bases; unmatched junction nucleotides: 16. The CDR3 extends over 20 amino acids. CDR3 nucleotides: TGTGCCAGCAGCCCACTCGCCGTGGGACTAGCGGGAGGGCCTGGCAATGAGCAGTTCTTC. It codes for CASSPLAVGLAGGPGNEQFF.

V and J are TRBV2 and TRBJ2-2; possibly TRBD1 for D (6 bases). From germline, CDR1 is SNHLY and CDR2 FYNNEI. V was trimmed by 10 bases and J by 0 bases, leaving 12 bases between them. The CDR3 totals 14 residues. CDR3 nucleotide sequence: TGTGCCATCGGACAGTACGCGAACACCGGGGAGCTGTTTTTT. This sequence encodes CAIGQYANTGELFF.

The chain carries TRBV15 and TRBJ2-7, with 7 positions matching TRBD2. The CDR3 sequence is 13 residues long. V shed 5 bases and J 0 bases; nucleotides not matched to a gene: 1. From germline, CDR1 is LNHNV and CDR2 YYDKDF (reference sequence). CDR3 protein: CATSRDYSYEQYF. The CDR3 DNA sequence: TGTGCCACCAGCCGGGACTACTCCTACGAGCAGTACTTC.

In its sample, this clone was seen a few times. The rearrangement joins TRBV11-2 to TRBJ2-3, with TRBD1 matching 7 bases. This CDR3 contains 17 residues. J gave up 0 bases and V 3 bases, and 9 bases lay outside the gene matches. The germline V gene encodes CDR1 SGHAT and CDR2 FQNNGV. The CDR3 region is CASSFDPDRLSTDTQYF. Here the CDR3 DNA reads TGTGCCAGCAGCTTCGACCCGGACAGGTTAAGCACAGATACGCAGTATTTT. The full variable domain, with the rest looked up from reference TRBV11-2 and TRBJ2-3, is EAGVAQSPRYKIIEKRQSVAFWCNPISGHATLYWYQQILGQGPKLLIQFQNNGVVDDSQLPKDRFSAERLKGVDSTLKIQPAKLEDSAVYLCASSFDPDRLSTDTQYFGPGTRLTVL.

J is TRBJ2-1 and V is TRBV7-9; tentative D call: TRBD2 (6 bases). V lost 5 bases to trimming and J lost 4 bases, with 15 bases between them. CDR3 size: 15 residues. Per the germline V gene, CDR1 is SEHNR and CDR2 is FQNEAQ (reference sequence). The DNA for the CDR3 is TGTGCCAGCAGCCCTGAGGAGGGGTTATACAATGAGCAGTTCTTC. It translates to CASSPEEGLYNEQFF.

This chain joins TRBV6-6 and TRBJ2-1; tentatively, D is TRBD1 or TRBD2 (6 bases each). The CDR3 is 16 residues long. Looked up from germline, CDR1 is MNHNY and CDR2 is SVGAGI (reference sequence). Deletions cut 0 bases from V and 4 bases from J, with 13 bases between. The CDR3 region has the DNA TGTGCCAGCAGTTACTCCCTACAGGGAGGATACAATGAGCAGTTCTTC. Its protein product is CASSYSLQGGYNEQFF.

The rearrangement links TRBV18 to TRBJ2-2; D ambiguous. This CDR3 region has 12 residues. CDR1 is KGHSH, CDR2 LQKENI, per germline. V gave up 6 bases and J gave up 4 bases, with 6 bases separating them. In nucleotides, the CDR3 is TGTGCCAGCTCCCTAACCACCGGGGAGCTGTTTTTT. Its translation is CASSLTTGELFF.

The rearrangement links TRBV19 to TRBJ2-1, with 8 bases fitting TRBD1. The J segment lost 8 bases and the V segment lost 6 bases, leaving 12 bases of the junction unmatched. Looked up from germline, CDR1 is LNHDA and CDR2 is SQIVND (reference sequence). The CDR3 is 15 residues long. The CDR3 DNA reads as TGTGCCAGTAGCGACTCCGGACAGGGCAGAGATGAGCAGTTCTTC. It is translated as CASSDSGQGRDEQFF.

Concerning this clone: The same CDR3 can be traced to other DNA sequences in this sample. CDR3 sequence reads: CASSTGTSGYEQYF. For the CDR3, the DNA is TGTGCCAGTAGTACCGGGACTAGCGGATACGAGCAGTACTTC. The V gene is TRBV19, the J gene TRBJ2-7, with 11 bases identical to TRBD2. Germline assignment: CDR1 LNHDA and CDR2 SQIVND (reference sequence). CDR3 length: 14 residues. V shed 4 bases and J 4 bases; nucleotides not matched to a gene: 3.

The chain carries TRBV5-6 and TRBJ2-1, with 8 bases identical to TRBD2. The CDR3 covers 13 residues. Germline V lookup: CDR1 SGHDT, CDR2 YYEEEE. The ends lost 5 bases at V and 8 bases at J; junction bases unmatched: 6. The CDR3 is CASSPGGADEQFF. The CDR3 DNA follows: TGTGCCAGCAGTCCGGGGGGGGCCGATGAGCAGTTCTTC.

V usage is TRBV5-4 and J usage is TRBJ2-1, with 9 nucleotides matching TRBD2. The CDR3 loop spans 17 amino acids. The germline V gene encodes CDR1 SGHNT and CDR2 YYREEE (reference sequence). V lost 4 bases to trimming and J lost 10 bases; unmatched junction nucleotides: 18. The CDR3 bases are TGTGCCAGCAGCCCTTTGGATACGGGACTAGCAGGATACGAGCAGTTCTTC. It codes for CASSPLDTGLAGYEQFF. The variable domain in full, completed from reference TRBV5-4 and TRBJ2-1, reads ETGVTQSPTHLIKTRGQQVTLRCSSQSGHNTVSWYQQALGQGPQFIFQYYREEENGRGNFPPRFSGLQFPNYSSELNVNALELDDSALYLCASSPLDTGLAGYEQFFGPGTRLTVL.

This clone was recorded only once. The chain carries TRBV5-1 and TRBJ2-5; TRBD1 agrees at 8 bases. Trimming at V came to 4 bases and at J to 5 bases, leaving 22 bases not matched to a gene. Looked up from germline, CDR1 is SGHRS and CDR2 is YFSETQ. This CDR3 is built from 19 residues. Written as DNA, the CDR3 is TGCGCCAGCAGCCCACAGGGGGAGGTAAGCGGAGACCTCCTTGAGACCCAGTACTTC. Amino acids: CASSPQGEVSGDLLETQYF.

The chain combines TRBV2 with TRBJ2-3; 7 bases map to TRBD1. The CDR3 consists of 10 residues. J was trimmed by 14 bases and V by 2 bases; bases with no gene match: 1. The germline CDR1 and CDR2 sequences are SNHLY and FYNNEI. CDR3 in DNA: TGTGCCAGCAGTGAATCAGGGGGGTATTTT. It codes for CASSESGGYF. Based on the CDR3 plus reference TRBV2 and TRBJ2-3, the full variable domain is EPEVTQTPSHQVTQMGQEVILRCVPISNHLYFYWYRQILGQKVEFLVSFYNNEISEKSEIFDDQFSVERPDGSNFTLKIRSTKLEDSAMYFCASSESGGYFGPGTRLTVL.

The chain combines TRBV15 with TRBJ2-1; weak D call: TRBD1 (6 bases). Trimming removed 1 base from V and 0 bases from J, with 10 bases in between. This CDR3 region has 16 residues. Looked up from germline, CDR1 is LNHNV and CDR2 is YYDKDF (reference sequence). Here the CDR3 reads CATSRGGGSSYNEQFF. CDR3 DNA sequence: TGTGCCACCAGCAGAGGAGGGGGAAGCTCCTACAATGAGCAGTTCTTC.

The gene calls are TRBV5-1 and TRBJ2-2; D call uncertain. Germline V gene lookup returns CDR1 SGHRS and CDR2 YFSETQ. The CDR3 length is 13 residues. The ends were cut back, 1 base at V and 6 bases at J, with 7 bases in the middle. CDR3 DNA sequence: TGCGCCAGCAGCTTGTTGAGGCCCGGGGAGCTGTTTTTT. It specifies CASSLLRPGELFF. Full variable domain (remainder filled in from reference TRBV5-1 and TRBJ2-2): KAGVTQTPRYLIKTRGQQVTLSCSPISGHRSVSWYQQTPGQGLQFLFEYFSETQRNKGNFPGRFSGRQFSNSRSEMNVSTLELGDSALYLCASSLLRPGELFFGEGSRLTVL.

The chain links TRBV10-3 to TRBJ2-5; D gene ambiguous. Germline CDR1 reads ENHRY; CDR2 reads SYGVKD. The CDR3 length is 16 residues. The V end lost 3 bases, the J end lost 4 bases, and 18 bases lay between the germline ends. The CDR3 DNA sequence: TGTGCCATCAGTGACTCCCGCCTCGGAACCGCAGAGACCCAGTACTTC. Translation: CAISDSRLGTAETQYF.

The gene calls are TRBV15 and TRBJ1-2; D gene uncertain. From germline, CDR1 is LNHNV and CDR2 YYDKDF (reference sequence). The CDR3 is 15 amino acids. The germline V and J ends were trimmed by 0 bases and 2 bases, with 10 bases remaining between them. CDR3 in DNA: TGTGCCACCAGCAGAGAAGGCTTCCCAAACTATGGCTACACCTTC. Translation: CATSREGFPNYGYTF.

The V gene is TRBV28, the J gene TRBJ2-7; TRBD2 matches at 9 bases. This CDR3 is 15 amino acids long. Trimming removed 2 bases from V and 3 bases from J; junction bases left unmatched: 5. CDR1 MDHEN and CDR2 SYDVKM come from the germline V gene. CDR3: CASSLVAGEIYEQYF. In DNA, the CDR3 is TGTGCCAGCAGTTTAGTAGCGGGAGAGATCTACGAGCAGTACTTC.